Presented here are 17 T cell receptor beta chains from one specimen sequenced in a study of T cell responses to AZD1222 COVID-19 vaccine. This table comes from immunoSEQ multiplex PCR, and its TCRdb copy is limited to in-frame clones, with some not included. The sample records over 150,000 clones, 88% being singletons. Sequenced material: peripheral blood, taken on day 0 of AZD1222 vaccination. The receptors stem from an adult in good health.

The V gene is TRBV30, the J gene TRBJ2-2, with D perhaps matching TRBD2 (6 bases). The CDR3 loop spans 13 amino acids. V lost 3 bases, J lost 7 bases, and 12 bases lay in between. Per germline, CDR1 GTSNPN and CDR2 SVGIG (reference sequence). This CDR3 reads CAWRGGNGGELFF. In DNA form, the CDR3 reads TGTGCCTGGAGGGGGGGAAACGGCGGGGAGCTGTTTTTT. The full variable domain, completed using reference TRBV30 and TRBJ2-2, is SQTIHQWPATLVQPVGSPLSLECTVEGTSNPNLYWYRQAAGRGLQLLFYSVGIGQISSEVPQNLSASRPQDRQFILSSKKLLLSDSGFYLCAWRGGNGGELFFGEGSRLTVL.

This chain uses TRBV4-1 with TRBJ1-5, with a tentative D call TRBD1 (5 bases). There are 15 residues in the CDR3. Germline CDR1 is MGHRA and CDR2 is YSYEKL. Trimming took off 2 bases at V and 3 bases at J, with 11 bases between the two ends. The CDR3 spells CASSQNTGVNQPQHF. CDR3 nucleotides: TGCGCCAGCAGCCAAAATACAGGAGTCAATCAGCCCCAGCATTTT.

The genes are TRBV9 and TRBJ2-2; no clear D. This CDR3 is built from 15 residues. The germline V gene encodes CDR1 SGDLS and CDR2 YYNGEE. Trimming cost V 2 bases and J 3 bases, with 11 bases left between them. The CDR3 protein is CASSVGDMDTGELFF. In DNA form, the CDR3 reads TGTGCCAGCAGCGTTGGTGATATGGACACCGGGGAGCTGTTTTTT.

This clone was recorded only once. The chain joins TRBV6-5 to TRBJ2-7; D not certain. V gave up 2 bases and J gave up 0 bases, with 8 bases separating them. The germline V gene encodes CDR1 MNHEY and CDR2 SVGAGI. The CDR3 has 14 amino acids. The CDR3 bases are TGTGCCAGCAGTTACACCGTCAGCTCCTACGAGCAGTACTTC. As protein: CASSYTVSSYEQYF.

CDR3 in amino acids: CASSDPPRGTQYF. The CDR3 bases are TGTGCCAGCAGTGACCCGCCGCGGGGTACGCAGTATTTT. The J gene is TRBJ2-3, the V gene TRBV6-4; D is possibly TRBD2 (6 bases). CDR3 size: 13 residues. The V end lost 2 bases, the J end lost 8 bases, and 11 bases lay between the germline ends. Germline lookup yields CDR1 MRHNA and CDR2 SNTAGT.

This sequence joins TRBV4-3 and TRBJ2-1; D gene unclear. CDR3 length: 17 amino acids. With 0 bases removed from V and 0 bases from J, the gap between germline ends came to 12 bases. Germline CDR1 reads LGHNA; CDR2 reads YSLEER. The DNA of the CDR3 is TGCGCCAGCAGCCAAGATCCCAGGCCTAGCTCCTACAATGAGCAGTTCTTC. It specifies CASSQDPRPSSYNEQFF.

On this clone itself: One junction end disagrees with the germline gene, perhaps due to a read error. The rearrangement links TRBV7-7 to TRBJ2-1; possible D gene TRBD2, 5 bases. This CDR3 contains 15 residues. CDR1 is SSHAT, CDR2 FNYEAQ, per germline (reference sequence). CDR3: CASSLELAVSNEQFF. CDR3 bases: TGTGCTAGCAGCTTAGAGCTAGCAGTTAGCAATGAGCAGTTCTTC.

CDR3 nucleotides: TGTGCCAGTAGTATTAACGGGAGGGGTGAGCAGTACTTC. It specifies CASSINGRGEQYF. The chain has TRBV19 and TRBJ2-7; 8 bases line up with TRBD2. The germline CDR1 and CDR2 sequences are LNHDA and SQIVND (reference sequence). The CDR3 runs 13 residues. Trimming removed 3 bases from V and 7 bases from J; junction bases left unmatched: 5.

The chain employs TRBV9 and TRBJ2-7, with TRBD2 matching over 13 bases. J lost 6 bases, V lost 0 bases, and 9 bases had no gene match. The CDR3 spans 17 residues. Germline CDR1 is SGDLS and CDR2 is YYNGEE. CDR3 amino acids: CASSVEGTSGERGEQYF. As DNA, the CDR3 is TGTGCCAGCAGCGTAGAAGGGACTAGCGGGGAAAGGGGCGAGCAGTACTTC.

The V call is TRBV10-3, the J call TRBJ1-2; D remains ambiguous. V lost 6 bases to trimming and J lost 3 bases, with 11 bases between them. The CDR3 is made up of 13 amino acids. Germline CDR1 is ENHRY and CDR2 is SYGVKD. The CDR3 sequence: CAISSIEDYGYTF. CDR3 coding DNA: TGTGCCATCAGCAGTATAGAGGACTATGGCTACACCTTC.

V is TRBV7-3 and J is TRBJ2-2; 9 bases map to TRBD2. Per germline, CDR1 SGHTA and CDR2 FQGTGA. The J segment lost 3 bases and the V segment lost 5 bases, leaving 10 bases of the junction unmatched. The CDR3 is 17 residues long. The CDR3 here is CASSPLAGNPYTGELFF. The CDR3 nucleotides are TGTGCCAGCAGCCCCCTAGCGGGAAATCCTTACACCGGGGAGCTGTTTTTT.

This clone was found a few times. The chain has TRBV19 and TRBJ1-2; 8 bases are a match to TRBD1. Germline trimming cut 5 bases from V and 0 bases from J; bases unmatched to any gene: 5. There are 15 residues in the CDR3. The germline V gene has CDR1 LNHDA and CDR2 SQIVND (reference sequence). For the CDR3, the DNA is TGTGCCAGTAGTGGGTCAGGGGGCCCTAACTATGGCTACACCTTC. Protein: CASSGSGGPNYGYTF.

The chain employs TRBV3-1 (or the pseudogene TRBV3-2) and TRBJ1-1, with D perhaps matching TRBD1 (5 bases). V lost 1 base to trimming and J lost 3 bases, with 9 bases between them. From germline, CDR1 is LGHDT and CDR2 YNNKEL (reference sequence). CDR3 size: 14 residues. In DNA form, the CDR3 reads TGTGCCAGCAGCCAAGGCTGGGGGTACACTGAAGCTTTCTTT. This codes for CASSQGWGYTEAFF.

The chain couples TRBV5-6 to TRBJ1-4, with 8 nucleotides matching TRBD1. Germline CDR1 and CDR2: SGHDT and YYEEEE. J gave up 5 bases and V 5 bases, and 5 bases lay outside the gene matches. This CDR3 region has 14 residues. In nucleotides, the CDR3 is TGTGCCAGCAGTGCCGGACAGGGAAATGAAAAACTGTTTTTT. Translating it yields CASSAGQGNEKLFF.

The chain employs TRBV19 and TRBJ2-1, with 7 nucleotides matching TRBD1. Germline-derived CDR1 and CDR2 are LNHDA and SQIVND (reference sequence). CDR3 length equals 13 residues. With V trimmed by 6 bases and J by 7 bases, 6 bases remained unmatched. In DNA form, the CDR3 reads TGTGCCAGTAGATCAGGGGGTTTAAATGAGCAGTTCTTC. Encoded protein: CASRSGGLNEQFF.

The genes are TRBV7-2 and TRBJ2-1; unclear D gene. The CDR3 has 15 amino acids. V lost 1 base to trimming and J lost 7 bases, with 14 bases between them. Germline CDR1 is SGHTA and CDR2 is FQGNSA. The CDR3, as DNA: TGTGCCAGCAGCTTAGTGATCGTCGGTAAAAATGAGCAGTTCTTC. Protein product: CASSLVIVGKNEQFF.

Here the CDR3 reads CASTSAGRQANYGYTF. The CDR3 DNA is TGTGCCAGTACTTCAGCCGGGAGGCAAGCTAACTATGGCTACACCTTC. The chain employs TRBV19 and TRBJ1-2; the D is unclear. The germline CDR1 and CDR2 sequences are LNHDA and SQIVND (reference sequence). Trimming shortened V by 7 bases and J by 0 bases, and 18 bases separated the two germline ends. This CDR3 spans 16 amino acids.